This T cell receptor (beta chain) was captured in a study of cytomegalovirus exposure and HLA in healthy donors. Trimming shortened V by 0 bases and J by 1 base, and 9 bases separated the two germline ends. Per germline, CDR1 LNHNV and CDR2 YYDKDF (reference sequence). The length of the CDR3 is 16 residues. The PCR employed 60 Vbeta primers together with 13 Jbeta primers. Data came from immunoSEQ multiplex PCR; TCRdb stores just in-frame clones and leaves some out. In the table there are under 200,000 clones, approximately 78% of which are singletons. Healthy people donating bone marrow made up the donors.

V gene TRBV15 combines with J gene TRBJ2-2; maybe TRBD2 (7 bases). The specimen was PBMCs. The sequence came from a girl aged 2 to 10 in good health and CMV-seropositive. CDR3 residues: CATSREGGGNTGELFF. In nucleotides, the CDR3 is TGTGCCACCAGCAGAGAAGGGGGGGGGAACACCGGGGAGCTGTTTTTT.